A selection of T cell receptor beta chains follows, all from one sample in a study of blood T cell repertoires in COVID-19. Assay: immunoSEQ multiplex PCR; the TCRdb copy retains only in-frame clones and omits some. Counted here are under 300,000 clones, more than 75% occurring once; the ten biggest clones make up about 14%. Sequencing was carried out using PBMCs or T cells enriched from blood (not recorded which). The origin of the receptors is a young man who had recovered from COVID-19. The CDR3 runs from the conserved cysteine through the conserved F or W. The order of the fields is clone size, J gene, D gene, V gene, CDR3 DNA, CDR3 protein. The D gene is left open where the match is weak. Only some rows state a clone size, as once, few, many or a class for expanded clones.

>NA|TRBJ1-1|NA|TRBV28
TGTGCCAGCAGTTTAGACCCGCGGGGGACTGAAGCTTTCTTT
CASSLDPRGTEAFF
>NA|TRBJ1-5|TRBD1|TRBV6-5
TGTGCCAGCAGAACAGGGGTAGGGCAGCCCCAGCATTTT
CASRTGVGQPQHF
>NA|TRBJ1-1|NA|TRBV2
TGTGCCAGCAGTGCCGCAGGTGTTGAAGCTTTCTTT
CASSAAGVEAFF
>NA|TRBJ1-2|TRBD1|TRBV5-1
TGCGCCAGCAGCCCGCCCTGGACAGGGGCGAACTATGGCTACACCTTC
CASSPPWTGANYGYTF
>NA|TRBJ2-3|TRBD2|TRBV30
TGTGCCTGGAGTGGGCTAGCGGGGGTGGGGGATACGCAGTATTTT
CAWSGLAGVGDTQYF
>NA|TRBJ1-3|NA|TRBV5-1
TGCGCCAGCAGCTTGGGGACACCTGGAAACACCATATATTTT
CASSLGTPGNTIYF
>few|TRBJ1-4|NA|TRBV19
TGTGCCAGTAGTAATGGTGGACAGATATTAGGAAAACTGTTTTTT
CASSNGGQILGKLFF
>NA|TRBJ1-5|NA|TRBV19
TGTGCCAGTAGCCCCGATGGGCTCCGGGGGGCCCAGCATTTT
CASSPDGLRGAQHF
>once|TRBJ2-3|NA|TRBV21-1
TGTGCCAGCAGCTTAACGGCGGCATCAGATACGCAGTATTTT
CASSLTAASDTQYF
>NA|TRBJ1-6|NA|TRBV5-4
TGTGCCAGCAGCTTTACTGAGAATTCACCCCTCCACTTT
CASSFTENSPLHF
>few|TRBJ2-7|TRBD2|TRBV6-5
TGTGCCATCAATAGCGGGGGCGGCTACGAGCAGTACTTC
CAINSGGGYEQYF
>once|TRBJ2-3|TRBD2|TRBV27
TGTGCCAGCAGTCCCGTTAGCGGGAGAGGCACAGATACGCAGTATTTT
CASSPVSGRGTDTQYF
>NA|TRBJ2-5|NA|TRBV3-1/TRBV3-2
TGTGCCAGCAGCCCGAGCGGGCGGGAAGGGGAGACCCAGTACTTC
CASSPSGREGETQYF
>NA|TRBJ2-5|NA|TRBV11-3
TGTGCCAGCAGCGTAGGCCAGGGGCGGCAAGAGACCCAGTACTTC
CASSVGQGRQETQYF
>NA|TRBJ1-1|TRBD1|TRBV7-2
TGTGCCAGCAGCTTAGGGGGACAGGGCTATACTGAAGCTTTCTTT
CASSLGGQGYTEAFF
>few|TRBJ2-7|NA|TRBV30
TGTGCCTGGAGTGGCGACAGGCCGAGCTCCTACGAGCAGTACTTC
CAWSGDRPSSYEQYF
>NA|TRBJ1-4|NA|TRBV3-1/TRBV3-2
TGTGCCAGCAGCCAAGCTCATGAAAAACTGTTTTTT
CASSQAHEKLFF
>NA|TRBJ1-2|NA|TRBV4-2
TGTGCCAGCAGCCAAGATTTAGGGGTTGGCTACACCTTC
CASSQDLGVGYTF
>NA|TRBJ1-2|NA|TRBV2
TGTGCCAGCAAGCGGGGGAACTATGGCTACACCTTC
CASKRGNYGYTF
>NA|TRBJ1-2|NA|TRBV29-1
TGCAGCGTTTTATGGGGCGGTGGCTACACCTTC
CSVLWGGGYTF
>NA|TRBJ2-5|NA|TRBV3-1/TRBV3-2
TGTGCCAGCAGCCAAGATGAAAGCAAGAACCAGTACTTC
CASSQDESKNQYF
>few|TRBJ1-4|NA|TRBV11-2
TGTGCCAGCAGCCAATCAGACGGGAAACTGTTTTTT
CASSQSDGKLFF
>NA|TRBJ2-5|TRBD2|TRBV10-3
TGTGCCATCAGCGACGCTAGCGGGAGGGGTAGAGAGACCCAGTACTTC
CAISDASGRGRETQYF
>few|TRBJ2-6|NA|TRBV11-3
TGTGCCAGCAGCCCCAGATTCTCTGGGGCCAACGTCCTGACTTTC
CASSPRFSGANVLTF
>NA|TRBJ1-1|NA|TRBV5-1
TGCGCCAGCAGCTTGAGGGGCCCCCGGGCTTTCTTT
CASSLRGPRAFF
>NA|TRBJ2-1|TRBD2|TRBV19
TGTGCCAGTAGTATAGATCTCAGCGGGAGTGCCTACAATGAGCAGTTCTTC
CASSIDLSGSAYNEQFF
>NA|TRBJ1-2|NA|TRBV19
TGTGCCAGTAGTTCCCGCCGGGAGGGGTATGGCTACACCTTC
CASSSRREGYGYTF
>NA|TRBJ1-1|NA|TRBV30
TGTGCCTTCAGGTGGGTGGGCCCACACACTGAAGCTTTCTTT
CAFRWVGPHTEAFF
>once|TRBJ2-1|TRBD2|TRBV7-9
TGTGCCAGCAGCTTAAGGGCGGGAGGGTTCTCCTACAATGAGCAGTTCTTC
CASSLRAGGFSYNEQFF
>NA|TRBJ1-3|NA|TRBV11-2
TGTGCCAGCAGCTTAGCGTCCAGCGTCTCTGGAAACACCATATATTTT
CASSLASSVSGNTIYF
>few|TRBJ2-7|NA|TRBV4-1
TGCGCCAGCAGCCTAGCAAGGACTTCGAGCTCCTACGAGCAGTACTTC
CASSLARTSSSYEQYF
>NA|TRBJ2-2|TRBD2|TRBV24-1
TGTGCCACCAGTGACCGCCTTCGTAGCGGGAGGGCCTTCACCGGGGAGCTGTTTTTT
CATSDRLRSGRAFTGELFF
>NA|TRBJ1-4|NA|TRBV21-1
TGTGCCAGCAGCAAATACAGGGGGAAGGATGAAAAACTGTTTTTT
CASSKYRGKDEKLFF
>NA|TRBJ2-2|TRBD1|TRBV7-9
TGTGCCAGCAGCACCGGGACAGAGAACACCGGGGAGCTGTTTTTT
CASSTGTENTGELFF
>NA|TRBJ1-5|NA|TRBV7-9
TGTGCCAGCAGCTCCGGTGTTTATCAGCCCCAGCATTTT
CASSSGVYQPQHF
>NA|TRBJ2-3|NA|TRBV15
TGTGCCACCAGCAGAGATTACGGTAGCACAGATACGCAGTATTTT
CATSRDYGSTDTQYF
>NA|TRBJ2-1|NA|TRBV9
TGTGCCAGCAGCGTTGGGACGTCGGGAGCGGAAAATGAGCAGTTCTTC
CASSVGTSGAENEQFF
>NA|TRBJ2-7|NA|TRBV4-1
TGCGCCAGCAGCCAAGACGACTGGGGCGACTCCTACGAGCAGTACTTC
CASSQDDWGDSYEQYF
>NA|TRBJ2-3|NA|TRBV18
TGTGCCAGCTCACCTGCATCCCGGGACACCTCCTGGAAAGATACGCAGTATTTT
CASSPASRDTSWKDTQYF
>NA|TRBJ1-2|NA|TRBV9
TGTGCCAGCAGCGTAGAGGGACGGCGGGACGGCTACACCTTC
CASSVEGRRDGYTF
>NA|TRBJ2-1|TRBD2|TRBV15
TGTGCCACCAGCAGAGTAAAGGGACTAGCGGGGGGGCCCTACAATGAGCAGTTCTTC
CATSRVKGLAGGPYNEQFF
>NA|TRBJ2-2|TRBD1|TRBV24-1
TGTGCCACCGCCTCCGGGACAGGGAAGGACACCGGGGAGCTGTTTTTT
CATASGTGKDTGELFF
>few|TRBJ1-5|NA|TRBV5-6
TGTGCCAGCAGCTTGTGGGGCTTTGCCCAGCCCCAGCATTTT
CASSLWGFAQPQHF
>NA|TRBJ2-3|TRBD2|TRBV7-3
TGTGCCAGCAGCTTAGAGGCGGGAGGGGAAACAGATACGCAGTATTTT
CASSLEAGGETDTQYF
>NA|TRBJ2-5|NA|TRBV11-2
TGTGCCAGCAGCTTAGGACTCCGCGAGACCCAGTACTTC
CASSLGLRETQYF
>NA|TRBJ1-1|NA|TRBV27
TGTGCCAGCATTATGGACAGACAGAACACTGAAGCTTTCTTT
CASIMDRQNTEAFF
>NA|TRBJ2-3|NA|TRBV7-2
TGTGCCGGCCCTTATGTGGGAGCCCCAGATACGCAGTATTTT
CAGPYVGAPDTQYF
>NA|TRBJ1-1|TRBD1|TRBV10-2
TGCGCCAGCAGGGAAGGGGGCTACGGGACTGAAGCTTTCTTT
CASREGGYGTEAFF
>NA|TRBJ1-2|NA|TRBV7-3
TGTGCCAGCAGCTATTTAGGGGGCTATGGCTACACCTTC
CASSYLGGYGYTF
>NA|TRBJ1-4|TRBD1|TRBV2
TGTGCCAGCAGCGGTGACAGGGGGCTGGATGAAAAACTGTTTTTT
CASSGDRGLDEKLFF
>once|TRBJ2-1|TRBD2|TRBV6-4
TGTGCCAGCAAGAATAGCGGGGGGGCAAATGAGCAGTTCTTC
CASKNSGGANEQFF
>NA|TRBJ1-1|TRBD1|TRBV6-4
TGTGCCAGCAGTGAGAGACAGGGCGCGAACACTGAAGCTTTCTTT
CASSERQGANTEAFF